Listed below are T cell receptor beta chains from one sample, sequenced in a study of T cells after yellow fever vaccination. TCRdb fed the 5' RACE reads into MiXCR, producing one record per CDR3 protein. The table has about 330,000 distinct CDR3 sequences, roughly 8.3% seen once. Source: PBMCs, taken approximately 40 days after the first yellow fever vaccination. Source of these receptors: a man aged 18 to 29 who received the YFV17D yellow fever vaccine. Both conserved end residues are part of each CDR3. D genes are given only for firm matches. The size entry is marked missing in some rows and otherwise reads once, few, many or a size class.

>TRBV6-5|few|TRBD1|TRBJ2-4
CASSYLGQGAVLSIQYF
TGTGCCAGCAGTTACCTCGGACAGGGGGCCGTTCTGAGCATTCAGTACTTC
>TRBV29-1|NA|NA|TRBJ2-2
CSVYNPLIPDTGELFF
TGCAGCGTTTATAACCCCTTGATCCCGGACACCGGGGAGCTGTTTTTT
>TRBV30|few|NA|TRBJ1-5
CACSRDNNQPQHF
TGTGCCTGTTCCCGGGATAACAATCAGCCCCAGCATTTT
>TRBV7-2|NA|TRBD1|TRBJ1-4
CASSSQGGEKLFF
TGTGCCAGCAGCTCCCAGGGGGGTGAAAAACTGTTTTTT
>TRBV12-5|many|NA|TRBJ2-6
CASGLGHSGANVLTF
TGTGCTAGTGGTTTGGGACACTCTGGGGCCAACGTCCTGACTTTC
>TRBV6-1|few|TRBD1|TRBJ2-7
CASSIGQATLRTYEQYF
TGTGCCAGCAGTATCGGACAGGCAACATTGAGGACCTACGAGCAGTACTTC
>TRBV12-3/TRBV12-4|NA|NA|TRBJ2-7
CASSFAPKSSYEQYF
TGTGCCAGCAGTTTCGCCCCGAAGAGCTCCTACGAGCAGTACTTC
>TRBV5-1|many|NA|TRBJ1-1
CASSLVQMNTEAFF
TGCGCCAGCAGCTTGGTACAGATGAACACTGAAGCTTTCTTT
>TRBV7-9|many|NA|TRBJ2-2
CASSLTQGRAGELFF
TGTGCCAGCAGCTTAACACAGGGAAGGGCCGGGGAGCTGTTTTTT
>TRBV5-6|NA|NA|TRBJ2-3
CASSRGVAAHTDTQYF
TGTGCCAGCAGCAGAGGGGTGGCGGCCCACACAGATACGCAGTATTTT